This T cell receptor beta chain originates from a study of blood T cell repertoires in COVID-19. For the study at large: Sites across the United States, Italy and Spain contributed samples from acute and convalescent COVID-19.

Authors' processing steps: Amplification with reference gene primers provided the estimates of nucleated cell counts. Profiling relied on immunoSEQ multiplex PCR, and the TCRdb table lists in-frame clones only, not all of them. D and trimming were read from the DNA, whereas the V and J calls and clone size are those reported in that table. The sample comprises 250,000 to 300,000 clones, around 89% of which are singletons, and approximately 9% rests with the top ten. Looked up from germline, CDR1 is SGDLS and CDR2 is YYNGEE. Trimming at V came to 3 bases and at J to 5 bases, leaving 4 bases not matched to a gene. CDR3 length: 14 residues. Two negative PCRs, clearance, or symptom resolution had been documented for recovered Cohort 3 donors.

The clonotype originates from a middle-aged man who had recovered from COVID-19. The chain couples TRBV9 to TRBJ1-4; 7 positions match TRBD1. The sequencing input was PBMCs or T cells enriched from blood (not recorded which). The CDR3 nucleotides read TGTGCCAGCAGCGCGGGACAGATCAATGAAAAACTGTTTTTT. Its translation: CASSAGQINEKLFF.